The 4 T cell receptor beta chains below were found in one sample sequenced in a study of beta chain features in type 1 diabetes. Findings and limits, study-wide: Shorter TCRB CDR3s, moderately but significantly so, were found in Type 1 diabetes patients in all four CD4+ subsets.

Isolated RNA was reverse transcribed in full, so expressed TCRB transcripts were sequenced. Sequenced by immunoSEQ multiplex PCR; TCRdb stores in-frame clones only, minus some. In the table there are approximately 120,000 clones, 17% of which are singletons. These receptors' antigens are unknown. The sample was central memory CD4+ T cells from blood. All receptors derive from a man aged 18 to 30 with type 1 diabetes.

The genes are TRBV27 and TRBJ2-3; 8 positions match TRBD2. After removal of 4 bases from V and 1 base from J, the junction contained 4 bases not matched to a gene. Germline CDR1 reads MNHEY; CDR2 reads SMNVEV (reference sequence). The CDR3 covers 15 residues. The CDR3 sequence is CASSYAGGRTDTQYF. CDR3 in DNA: TGTGCCAGCAGTTACGCGGGGGGCCGCACAGATACGCAGTATTTT.

In this sample, this clone turned up a few times. This chain joins TRBV15 and TRBJ2-7; possible D gene TRBD1, 6 bases. This CDR3 has 14 residues. The germline gives CDR1 LNHNV, CDR2 YYDKDF (reference sequence). Trimming removed 5 bases from V and 1 base from J, with 12 bases in between. CDR3 nucleotide sequence: TGTGCCACCAGCCAGGGACACCCGTCCTACGAGCAGTACTTC. The encoded protein is CATSQGHPSYEQYF.

The chain recombines TRBV7-2 with TRBJ2-5, with TRBD2 matching 8 bases. CDR3 length equals 14 residues. Germline CDR1 and CDR2: SGHTA and FQGNSA. The J segment lost 5 bases and the V segment lost 5 bases, leaving 7 bases of the junction unmatched. The CDR3, as DNA: TGTGCCAGCAGCCTACGTAGCGGGGAGGAGACCCAGTACTTC. Translating gives CASSLRSGEETQYF.

The genes are TRBV7-2 and TRBJ2-5; 9 bases line up with TRBD2. The germline V gene has CDR1 SGHTA and CDR2 FQGNSA. The CDR3 runs 17 residues. With V trimmed by 5 bases and J by 4 bases, 14 bases remained unmatched. The CDR3 region has the DNA TGTGCCAGCAGCCCCCCCGGAGGCGGGAGGGCCTTAGAGACCCAGTACTTC. Its translation is CASSPPGGGRALETQYF.